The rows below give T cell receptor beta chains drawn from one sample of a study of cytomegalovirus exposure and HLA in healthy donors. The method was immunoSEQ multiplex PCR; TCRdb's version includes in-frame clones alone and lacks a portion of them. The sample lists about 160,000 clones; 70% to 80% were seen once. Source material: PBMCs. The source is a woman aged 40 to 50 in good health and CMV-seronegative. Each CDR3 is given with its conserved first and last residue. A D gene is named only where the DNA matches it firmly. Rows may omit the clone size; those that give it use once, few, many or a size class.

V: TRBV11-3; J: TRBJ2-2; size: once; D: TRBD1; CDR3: CASSFPSGQGAGELFF; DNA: TGTGCCAGCAGCTTCCCTTCGGGACAGGGGGCCGGGGAGCTGTTTTTT
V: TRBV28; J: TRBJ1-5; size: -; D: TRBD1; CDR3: CASSTRGEGNQPQHF; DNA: TGTGCCAGCAGTACCAGGGGGGAGGGCAATCAGCCCCAGCATTTT
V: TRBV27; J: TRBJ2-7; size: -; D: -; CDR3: CASSLGLQGIYEQYF; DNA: TGTGCCAGCAGTTTGGGTTTACAGGGAATTTACGAGCAGTACTTC
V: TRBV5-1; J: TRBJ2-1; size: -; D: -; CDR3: CASIRGIEYNEQFF; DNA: TGCGCCAGCATTAGGGGAATCGAGTACAATGAGCAGTTCTTC
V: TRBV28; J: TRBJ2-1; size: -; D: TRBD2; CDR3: CASGTSQTSGAPNEQFF; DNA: TGTGCCAGCGGGACCTCCCAGACTAGCGGGGCGCCCAATGAGCAGTTCTTC
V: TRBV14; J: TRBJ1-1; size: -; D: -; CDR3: CASSHLGGTTEAFF; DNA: TGTGCCAGCAGCCACTTGGGGGGTACCACTGAAGCTTTCTTT
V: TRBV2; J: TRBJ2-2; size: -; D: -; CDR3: CASRRNRVTNTGELFF; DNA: TGTGCCAGCAGACGGAATCGGGTTACGAACACCGGGGAGCTGTTTTTT
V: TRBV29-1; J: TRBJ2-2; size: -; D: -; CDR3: CSARTVPTGELFF; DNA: TGCAGCGCCCGGACAGTGCCCACCGGGGAGCTGTTTTTT
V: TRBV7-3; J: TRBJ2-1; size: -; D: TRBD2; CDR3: CASSLASGIGYNEQFF; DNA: TGTGCCAGCAGCTTAGCTAGCGGGATAGGTTACAATGAGCAGTTCTTC
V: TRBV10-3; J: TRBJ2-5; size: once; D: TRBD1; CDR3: CAISDRNRGQETQYF; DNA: TGTGCCATCAGTGATCGTAACAGGGGCCAAGAGACCCAGTACTTC
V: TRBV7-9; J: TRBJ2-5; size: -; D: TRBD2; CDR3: CASSTTGTRQETQYF; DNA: TGTGCCAGCAGCACGACCGGGACTAGACAAGAGACCCAGTACTTC
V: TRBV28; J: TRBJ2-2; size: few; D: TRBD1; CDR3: CASGPQGAGTGELFF; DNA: TGTGCCAGCGGACCACAGGGGGCGGGAACCGGGGAGCTGTTTTTT
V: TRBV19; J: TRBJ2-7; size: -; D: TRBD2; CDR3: CASSTGTSGIKQYF; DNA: TGTGCCAGTAGTACCGGGACTAGCGGGATTAAGCAGTACTTC
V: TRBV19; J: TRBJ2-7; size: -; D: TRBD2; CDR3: CASNPGLAAYEQYF; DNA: TGTGCCAGTAACCCGGGACTAGCGGCCTACGAGCAGTACTTC
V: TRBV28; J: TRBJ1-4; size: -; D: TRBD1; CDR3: CASSSPTGEYEKLFF; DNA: TGTGCCAGCAGTTCCCCGACAGGGGAGTATGAAAAACTGTTTTTT
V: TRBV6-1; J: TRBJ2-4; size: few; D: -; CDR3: CASSEVALAKNIQYF; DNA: TGTGCCAGCAGTGAGGTAGCCTTAGCCAAAAACATTCAGTACTTC
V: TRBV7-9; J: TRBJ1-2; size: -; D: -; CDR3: CASSPRTVDGYTF; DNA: TGTGCCAGCAGCCCCCGAACAGTCGATGGCTACACCTTC
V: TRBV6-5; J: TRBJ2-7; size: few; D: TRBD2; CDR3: CASRPTSGSSYEQYF; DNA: TGTGCCAGCAGGCCTACTAGCGGGAGCTCCTACGAGCAGTACTTC
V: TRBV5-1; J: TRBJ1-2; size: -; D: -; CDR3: CASSFTGDSVGYTF; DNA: TGCGCCAGCAGCTTCACAGGAGACTCGGTCGGCTACACCTTC
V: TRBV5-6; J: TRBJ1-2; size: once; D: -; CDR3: CASSLSGSNYGYTF; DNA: TGTGCCAGCAGCTTGTCAGGGTCTAACTATGGCTACACCTTC
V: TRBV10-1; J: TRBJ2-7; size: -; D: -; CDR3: CASSGRNEVYEQYF; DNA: TGCGCCAGCAGTGGAAGGAACGAGGTCTACGAGCAGTACTTC
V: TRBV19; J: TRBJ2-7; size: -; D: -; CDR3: CASRSSATTYEQYF; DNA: TGTGCCAGTAGAAGTAGCGCGACCACCTACGAGCAGTACTTC
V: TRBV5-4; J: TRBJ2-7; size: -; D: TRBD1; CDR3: CASSSLDRGRYEQYF; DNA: TGTGCCAGCAGCTCCCTGGACAGGGGGCGTTACGAGCAGTACTTC
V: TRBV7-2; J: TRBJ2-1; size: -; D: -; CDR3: CASSRGLLYNEQFF; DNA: TGTGCCAGCAGCCGTGGACTACTATACAATGAGCAGTTCTTC
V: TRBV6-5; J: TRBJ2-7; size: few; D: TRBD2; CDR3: CASSYSSGGVYEQYF; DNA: TGTGCCAGCAGTTACTCGAGTGGGGGGGTCTACGAGCAGTACTTC
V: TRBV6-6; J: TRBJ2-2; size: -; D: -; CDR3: CASSYEGDTGELFF; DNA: TGTGCCAGCAGTTACGAGGGTGACACCGGGGAGCTGTTTTTT
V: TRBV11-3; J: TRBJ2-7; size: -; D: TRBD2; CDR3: CASSQLADLSYEQYF; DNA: TGTGCCAGCAGCCAGCTAGCGGACCTATCCTACGAGCAGTACTTC
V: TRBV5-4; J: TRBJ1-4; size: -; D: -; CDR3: CASSSRIRAGSNEKLFF; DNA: TGTGCCAGCAGCTCTCGGATCCGAGCGGGGTCTAATGAAAAACTGTTTTTT
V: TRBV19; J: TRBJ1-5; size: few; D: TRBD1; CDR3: CASRTTGAANQPQHF; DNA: TGTGCCAGTAGGACCACAGGGGCTGCTAATCAGCCCCAGCATTTT
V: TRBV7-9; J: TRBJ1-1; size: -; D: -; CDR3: CASSLRTGGTEAFF; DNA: TGTGCCAGCAGCTTACGAACGGGGGGCACTGAAGCTTTCTTT
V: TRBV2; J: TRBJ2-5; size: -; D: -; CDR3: CASSAALTNKETQYF; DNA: TGTGCCAGCAGCGCCGCTTTGACTAACAAAGAGACCCAGTACTTC